This section outlines one T cell receptor beta chain sequence together with its context. Its antigen is currently unknown. TCRdb passed the reads through MiXCR, listing each CDR3 protein once. The sample holds 680,000 or so distinct CDR3 sequences; around 30% are singletons and the top ten take around a sixth. The data were obtained in a study of T cell repertoires in cytomegalovirus infection. Study-level points and caveats: Based on cumulative public TCR beta family frequency, carriers of CMV plus the relevant HLA were identified.

V shed 7 bases and J shed 1 base, with 11 bases lying between them. This CDR3 spans 14 amino acids. The source is a human donor in good health (CMV status not recorded). Some clones in this sample may be carry-over from other donors' samples. The material was cultured PBMCs, obtained from culture after CMV antigen stimulation. This sequence joins TRBV12-3 or TRBV12-4 and TRBJ2-1, with D perhaps TRBD1 (5 bases). The CDR3 sequence: CASTRTPSYNEQFF. The CDR3 bases are TGTGCCAGCACCCGGACACCTTCCTACAATGAGCAGTTCTTC.